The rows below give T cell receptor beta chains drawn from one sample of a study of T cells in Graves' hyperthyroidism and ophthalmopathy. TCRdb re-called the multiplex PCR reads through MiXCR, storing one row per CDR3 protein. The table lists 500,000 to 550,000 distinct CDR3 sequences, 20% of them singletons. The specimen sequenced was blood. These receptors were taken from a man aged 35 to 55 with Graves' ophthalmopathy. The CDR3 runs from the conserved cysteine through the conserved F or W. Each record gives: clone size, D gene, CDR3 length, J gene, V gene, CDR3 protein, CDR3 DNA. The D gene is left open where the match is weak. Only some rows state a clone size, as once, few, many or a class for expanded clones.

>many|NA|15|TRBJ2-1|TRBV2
CASTDVGSSYNEQFF
TGTGCCAGCACGGATGTCGGGAGCTCCTACAATGAGCAGTTCTTC
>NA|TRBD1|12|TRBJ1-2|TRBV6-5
CASSYGQGSYTF
TGTGCCAGCAGTTACGGACAGGGGAGCTACACCTTC
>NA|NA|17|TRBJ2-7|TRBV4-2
CASSQGAAGPFSYEQYF
TGTGCCAGCAGCCAAGGGGCGGCCGGCCCCTTCTCCTACGAGCAGTACTTC
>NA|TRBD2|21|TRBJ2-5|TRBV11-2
CASGYPPTGTSGTPPQETQYF
TGTGCCAGCGGATACCCCCCTACCGGGACTAGCGGGACCCCCCCCCAAGAGACCCAGTACTTC
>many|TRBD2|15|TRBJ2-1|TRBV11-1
CASSLVLAEYNEQFF
TGTGCCAGCAGCTTAGTTCTAGCGGAATACAATGAGCAGTTCTTC
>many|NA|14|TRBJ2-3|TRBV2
CASRRQPSTDTQYF
TGTGCCAGCAGAAGACAGCCAAGCACAGATACGCAGTATTTT
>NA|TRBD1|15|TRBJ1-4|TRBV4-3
CASSQADRAGEKLFF
TGCGCCAGCAGCCAAGCGGACAGGGCGGGCGAAAAACTGTTTTTT
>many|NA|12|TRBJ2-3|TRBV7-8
CASSPVRATQYF
TGTGCCAGCAGCCCAGTCAGGGCTACGCAGTATTTT
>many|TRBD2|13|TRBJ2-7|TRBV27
CASSFSGREEQYF
TGTGCCAGCAGTTTTAGCGGGAGAGAAGAGCAGTACTTC
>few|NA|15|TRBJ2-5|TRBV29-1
CSVGRRPTRQETQYF
TGCAGCGTTGGGAGACGCCCTACCAGACAAGAGACCCAGTACTTC
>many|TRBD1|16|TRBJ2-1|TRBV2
CASSELRQGVYYEQFF
TGTGCCAGCAGTGAGCTCCGACAGGGGGTGTATTATGAGCAGTTCTTC
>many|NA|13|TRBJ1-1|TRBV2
CASRSGSVGEAFF
TGTGCCAGTCGATCAGGGAGCGTTGGTGAAGCTTTCTTT
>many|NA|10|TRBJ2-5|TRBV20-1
CSAGRDSVYF
TGCAGTGCCGGGCGGGACTCCGTGTACTTC
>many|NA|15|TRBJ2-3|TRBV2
CASRVVGLFGDTQYF
TGTGCCAGCAGGGTGGTGGGGCTGTTCGGAGATACGCAGTATTTT
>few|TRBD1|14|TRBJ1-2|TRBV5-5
CASSLDRGAYGYTF
TGTGCCAGCAGCTTGGACAGGGGAGCCTATGGCTACACCTTC
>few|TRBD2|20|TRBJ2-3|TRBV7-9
CASSASIGLAGGGSTDTQYF
TGTGCCAGCAGCGCAAGCATTGGACTAGCGGGAGGGGGGAGCACAGATACGCAGTATTTT
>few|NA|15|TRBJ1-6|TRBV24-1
CADYPPDRPNSPLHF
TGTGCCGATTATCCCCCGGACCGACCAAATTCACCCCTCCACTTT
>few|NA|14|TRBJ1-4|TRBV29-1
CSVEDPPGGEKLFF
TGCAGCGTTGAAGATCCCCCGGGGGGTGAAAAACTGTTTTTT
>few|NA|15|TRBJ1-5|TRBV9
CASSPGSSSNQPQHF
TGTGCCAGCTCCCCGGGGAGCAGTAGCAATCAGCCCCAGCATTTT
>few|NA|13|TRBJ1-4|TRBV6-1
CAARDAANEKLFF
TGTGCCGCCCGGGACGCAGCTAATGAAAAACTGTTTTTT
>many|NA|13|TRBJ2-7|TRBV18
CASSPRTVYEQYF
TGTGCCAGCTCACCTCGGACAGTCTACGAGCAGTACTTC
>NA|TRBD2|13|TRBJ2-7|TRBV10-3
CAISGTSVYEQYF
TGTGCCATCTCCGGGACTAGCGTATACGAGCAGTACTTC
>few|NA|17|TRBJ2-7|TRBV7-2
CASSPTPTRTRPYEQYF
TGTGCCAGCAGCCCTACCCCTACTCGGACACGCCCCTACGAGCAGTACTTC
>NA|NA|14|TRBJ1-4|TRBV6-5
CASSYLGRSEKLFF
TGTGCCAGCAGTTACTTGGGGCGCAGTGAAAAACTGTTTTTT
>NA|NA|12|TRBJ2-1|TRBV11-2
CASGRSYNEQFF
TGTGCCAGCGGGCGGTCCTACAATGAGCAGTTCTTC
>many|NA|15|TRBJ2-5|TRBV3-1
CASSQAPKVGETQYF
TGTGCCAGCAGCCAAGCCCCGAAGGTGGGGGAGACCCAGTACTTC
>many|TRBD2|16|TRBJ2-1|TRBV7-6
CASSFGGRALSDEQFF
TGTGCCAGCAGCTTCGGCGGGAGGGCCCTTAGCGATGAGCAGTTCTTC
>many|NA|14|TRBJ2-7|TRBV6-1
CASSANRESYEQYF
TGTGCCAGCAGTGCAAACAGGGAGAGTTACGAGCAGTACTTC
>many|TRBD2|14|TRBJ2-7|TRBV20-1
CSANLAGPSYEQYF
TGCAGTGCTAATCTAGCGGGGCCATCCTACGAGCAGTACTTC
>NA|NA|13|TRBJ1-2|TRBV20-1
CSAKALGAAISTF
TGCAGTGCTAAAGCCCTAGGGGCAGCGATAAGCACCTTC
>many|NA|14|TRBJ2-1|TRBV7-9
CASSLGLGGDEQFF
TGTGCCAGCAGCTTAGGCCTCGGCGGTGATGAGCAGTTCTTC
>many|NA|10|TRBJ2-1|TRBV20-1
CSARPNEQFF
TGCAGTGCTAGACCCAATGAGCAGTTCTTC
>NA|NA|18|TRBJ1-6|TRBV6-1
CASSEVGQGHMINSPLHF
TGTGCCAGCAGTGAGGTAGGGCAGGGGCATATGATTAATTCACCCCTCCACTTT
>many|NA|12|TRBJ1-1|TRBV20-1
CSARDTDTEAFF
TGCAGTGCTAGAGATACCGACACTGAAGCTTTCTTT
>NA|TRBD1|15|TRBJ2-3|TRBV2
CASSVDRAGPDTQYF
TGTGCCAGCAGCGTAGACAGGGCCGGTCCAGATACGCAGTATTTT
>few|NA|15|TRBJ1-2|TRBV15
CATSRDLGQSYGYTF
TGTGCCACCAGCAGAGATCTAGGACAGTCCTATGGCTACACCTTC
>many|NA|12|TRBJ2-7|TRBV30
CASDRSSYEQYF
TGTGCCTCCGACAGGTCTTCCTACGAGCAGTACTTC
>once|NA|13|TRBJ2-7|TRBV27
CASSPSSPGEQYF
TGTGCCAGCAGCCCCTCCTCGCCGGGCGAGCAGTACTTC
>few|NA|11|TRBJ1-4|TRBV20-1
CSATKWEKLFF
TGCAGTGCGACGAAGTGGGAAAAACTGTTTTTT
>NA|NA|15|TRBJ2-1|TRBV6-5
CASSYIRFDFGEQFF
TGTGCCAGCAGTTACATCAGGTTTGATTTCGGTGAGCAGTTCTTC